Following are 23 T cell receptor beta chains from one sample sequenced in a study of cytomegalovirus exposure and HLA in healthy donors. Primers for the PCR totalled 60 Vbeta and 13 Jbeta. Repertoires were generated with immunoSEQ multiplex PCR, while TCRdb's copy carries only in-frame clones and drops some. The sample yields about 94,000 clones, around 76% seen once. Sequenced sample: PBMCs. The receptors come from a man aged 35-49 years in good health and CMV-seropositive.

The chain has TRBV5-1 and TRBJ2-6; a weak D match, TRBD2 (6 bases). With 5 bases removed from V and 0 bases from J, the gap between germline ends came to 9 bases. Per the germline V gene, CDR1 is SGHRS and CDR2 is YFSETQ. The CDR3 totals 15 residues. In nucleotides, the CDR3 is TGCGCCAGCAGTGACGGGGGCTCTGGGGCCAACGTCCTGACTTTC. Translated, it gives CASSDGGSGANVLTF.

This clone was observed a few times. The genes are TRBV9 and TRBJ2-5; the D gene is possibly TRBD2 (5 bases). CDR3 length: 15 residues. Germline CDR1 is SGDLS and CDR2 is YYNGEE. Trimming cost V 0 bases and J 2 bases, with 11 bases left between them. The CDR3 protein is CASSVGGVRQETQYF. In nucleotides, the CDR3 is TGTGCCAGCAGCGTAGGGGGAGTTAGACAAGAGACCCAGTACTTC.

The chain recombines TRBV15 with TRBJ2-1; weak D call: TRBD2 (6 bases). This CDR3 is built from 16 residues. V lost 1 base to trimming and J lost 3 bases, with 13 bases between them. Germline-derived CDR1 and CDR2 are LNHNV and YYDKDF (reference sequence). In DNA, the CDR3 is TGTGCCACCAGCAGAGCCCCTATCGGGAGCTACAATGAGCAGTTCTTC. It codes for CATSRAPIGSYNEQFF.

The gene calls are TRBV28 and TRBJ2-7; 9 bases are shared with TRBD2. Germline V gives CDR1 MDHEN, CDR2 SYDVKM. CDR3 length equals 16 residues. Trimming cost V 5 bases and J 7 bases; bases outside gene matches: 15. In nucleotides, the CDR3 is TGTGCCAGCAGTCCTACGATAGCGGGAGTTAAGCAGGAGCAGTACTTC. Translating it yields CASSPTIAGVKQEQYF.

The V call is TRBV6-1, the J call TRBJ2-7; 8 nucleotides match TRBD2. V lost 8 bases to trimming and J lost 0 bases; unmatched junction nucleotides: 6. CDR3 length: 14 residues. Germline lookup yields CDR1 MNHNS and CDR2 SASEGT. The CDR3 loop reads CASVKRGPSYEQYF. CDR3 DNA: TGTGCCAGCGTGAAGCGGGGGCCCTCCTACGAGCAGTACTTC.

The sample holds a few counts of this clone. The chain has TRBV9 and TRBJ1-2; 7 bases match TRBD1. The CDR3 loop spans 13 amino acids. V shed 4 bases, J shed 5 bases, and the junction held 5 bases outside the gene matches. Looked up from germline, CDR1 is SGDLS and CDR2 is YYNGEE. As DNA, the CDR3 is TGTGCCAGCAGCCCGGGGACAGTTTATGGCTACACCTTC. It translates to CASSPGTVYGYTF.

This chain connects TRBV29-1 to TRBJ2-3; D perhaps matches TRBD2 (6 bases). Germline V gene data show CDR1 as SQVTM and CDR2 as ANQGSEA. The CDR3 is 14 amino acids. Between the trimmed V and J ends, which lost 3 bases and 0 bases, there was a span of 10 bases. The CDR3 DNA follows: TGCAGCGTTGATGTAAGCGGGAGCACAGATACGCAGTATTTT. Protein: CSVDVSGSTDTQYF.

This clone turned up a few times. The junction differs from germline at one of its ends, possibly a read error. The rearrangement joins TRBV7-7 to TRBJ2-3; 7 nucleotides agree with TRBD1. The germline V gene encodes CDR1 SSHAT and CDR2 FNYEAQ (reference sequence). The CDR3 length is 13 residues. The DNA for the CDR3 is TGTGCTAGCAGCCTAAGACAGGGAGATACGCAGTATTTT. It specifies CASSLRQGDTQYF.

The chain carries TRBV25-1 and TRBJ1-2; maybe TRBD1 (5 bases). V was cut by 5 bases and J by 3 bases, with 13 bases left in between. Germline V gene lookup returns CDR1 MGHDK and CDR2 SYGVNS. The CDR3 has 14 residues. CDR3 coding DNA: TGTGCCAGCAGTAGGGCAGGGTTACACTATGGCTACACCTTC. It translates to CASSRAGLHYGYTF.

The genes are TRBV18 and TRBJ2-7, with a possible D match to TRBD2 (6 bases). CDR1 KGHSH and CDR2 LQKENI come from the germline V gene. V was pared by 6 bases and J by 6 bases, with 18 bases between. This CDR3 comprises 14 residues. CDR3: CASSPRQGGAEQYF. In DNA form, the CDR3 reads TGTGCCAGCTCGCCCCGGCAGGGCGGGGCCGAGCAGTACTTC.

This chain links TRBV5-4 with TRBJ1-1; TRBD1 matches 8 bases. Germline V lookup: CDR1 SGHNT, CDR2 YYREEE (reference sequence). This CDR3 has 13 amino acids. With 4 bases clipped from V and 4 bases from J, the junction kept 3 bases outside the gene matches. For the CDR3, the DNA is TGTGCCAGCAGCATCACAGGGGGCACTGAAGCTTTCTTT. Protein sequence: CASSITGGTEAFF.

This chain connects TRBV7-9 to TRBJ2-5, with no clear D. CDR3 length: 13 amino acids. V lost 0 bases and J lost 4, with 6 bases in between. The germline V gene encodes CDR1 SEHNR and CDR2 FQNEAQ (reference sequence). CDR3 DNA sequence: TGTGCCAGCAGCTTAGCGCCAGGAGAGACCCAGTACTTC. This translates into CASSLAPGETQYF.

There are a few counts of this clone. This sequence joins TRBV4-1 and TRBJ2-7; the match to TRBD2 covers 8 bases. The CDR3 covers 17 residues. Trimming took 1 base from V and 3 from J; bases not matched to a gene: 11. The germline CDR1 and CDR2 sequences are MGHRA and YSYEKL. The CDR3 nucleotides read TGCGCCAGCAGCCAAGCTTCCGACGGGGGGGGTCGCTACGAGCAGTACTTC. It is translated as CASSQASDGGGRYEQYF.

This clone came up once. The chain carries TRBV4-3 and TRBJ2-1; 10 positions agree with TRBD1. The ends lost 5 bases at V and 7 bases at J; junction bases unmatched: 8. CDR1 and CDR2 from the germline V gene are LGHNA and YSLEER. The CDR3 runs to 15 residues. CDR3 residues: CASSAGQGNFNEQFF. The DNA for the CDR3 is TGCGCCAGCAGCGCGGGACAGGGGAACTTTAATGAGCAGTTCTTC.

This sequence joins TRBV5-6 and TRBJ1-1; 11 bases line up with TRBD1. Germline CDR1 reads SGHDT; CDR2 reads YYEEEE. Trimming at V came to 3 bases and at J to 3 bases, leaving 7 bases not matched to a gene. This CDR3 spans 16 amino acids. Written as DNA, the CDR3 is TGTGCCAGCAGCTGGGGGACAGGGGGGGTTCACACTGAAGCTTTCTTT. Residues: CASSWGTGGVHTEAFF.

This clone was recorded a few times. The V call is TRBV29-1, the J call TRBJ2-1; 8 bases map to TRBD2. Germline V gene data show CDR1 as SQVTM and CDR2 as ANQGSEA. CDR3 size: 14 residues. The trim removed 3 bases at V and 9 bases at J, leaving 10 bases unmatched. CDR3 coding DNA: TGCAGCGTTGAGGGACTAGGGGGGAGAGGTGAGCAGTTCTTC. It specifies CSVEGLGGRGEQFF.

CDR3 DNA sequence: TGCAGCGCCTTGGAGACCGGGACAGGGGGATATCAGCCCCAGCATTTT. It is translated as CSALETGTGGYQPQHF. The chain links TRBV29-1 to TRBJ1-5; 11 bases match TRBD1. The CDR3 consists of 16 residues. CDR1 and CDR2 (germline): SQVTM, ANQGSEA. V was clipped by 7 bases and J by 5 bases; unmatched bases: 13. The complete variable domain, with remaining parts taken from reference TRBV29-1 and TRBJ1-5, reads SAVISQKPSRDICQRGTSLTIQCQVDSQVTMMFWYRQQPGQSLTLIATANQGSEATYESGFVIDKFPISRPNLTFSTLTVSNMSPEDSSIYLCSALETGTGGYQPQHFGDGTRLSIL.

The gene calls are TRBV2 and TRBJ1-5; D is uncertain. V lost 6 bases and J 7 bases, leaving 13 bases between the germline ends. The CDR3 is made up of 13 amino acids. Germline V gene lookup returns CDR1 SNHLY and CDR2 FYNNEI. CDR3 DNA sequence: TGTGCCAGCAGGGAGAGACTAAGGCAGCCCCAGCATTTT. It yields the protein CASRERLRQPQHF.

The V and J genes are TRBV20-1 and TRBJ1-1, with D hard to call. CDR1 is DFQATT and CDR2 is SNEGSKA in the germline V gene (reference sequence). V gave up 3 bases and J gave up 4 bases, with 6 bases separating them. There are 11 residues in the CDR3. CDR3 sequence: CSASRGTEAFF. CDR3 sequence (DNA): TGCAGTGCTAGCCGGGGCACTGAAGCTTTCTTT.

This clone was seen once. V is TRBV2 and J is TRBJ1-5, with a possible D match to TRBD1 (5 bases). This CDR3 comprises 12 residues. Between the trimmed V and J ends, which lost 7 bases and 2 bases, there was a span of 6 bases. The germline CDR1 and CDR2 sequences are SNHLY and FYNNEI. The CDR3 sequence is CASTRGNQPQHF. The CDR3 nucleotides are TGTGCCAGCACCAGGGGCAATCAGCCCCAGCATTTT.

The chain employs TRBV7-2 and TRBJ1-5, with 8 bases fitting TRBD1. The germline gives CDR1 SGHTA, CDR2 FQGNSA. The CDR3 contains 14 residues. After removal of 9 bases from V and 4 bases from J, the junction contained 8 bases not matched to a gene. The CDR3 reads CASQDRDRNQPQHF. CDR3 in DNA: TGTGCCAGTCAGGACAGGGACAGGAATCAGCCCCAGCATTTT.

The rearrangement uses TRBV6-5 and TRBJ2-3, with a possible D match to TRBD2 (5 bases). The V gene lost 0 bases and the J gene lost 2 bases, with 9 bases spanning the gap. The CDR3 runs to 15 residues. Looked up from germline, CDR1 is MNHEY and CDR2 is SVGAGI. For the CDR3, the DNA is TGTGCCAGCAGTTACTCGAGGGTTCCCACAGATACGCAGTATTTT. This gives the protein CASSYSRVPTDTQYF.

This chain uses TRBV11-3 with TRBJ1-1; 8 bases line up with TRBD1. Germline assignment: CDR1 SGHNT and CDR2 YENEEA. This CDR3 is 14 amino acids long. The V and J ends lost 5 bases and 2 bases, in that order; junction bases with no gene match: 4. The CDR3 nucleotides are TGTGCCAGCAGCCCAGGGGGCACAAACACTGAAGCTTTCTTT. Residues: CASSPGGTNTEAFF. The complete variable domain, with remaining parts taken from reference TRBV11-3 and TRBJ1-1, reads EAGVVQSPRYKIIEKKQPVAFWCNPISGHNTLYWYLQNLGQGPELLIRYENEEAVDDSQLPKDRFSAERLKGVDSTLKIQPAELGDSAVYLCASSPGGTNTEAFFGQGTRLTVV.